The entry below gives a single TCR beta chain sequence along with its context. A CD45RA+ naive subset and a CD45RA-negative memory subset were split from CD4+ cells. The assay was run at deep level. The data were produced by immunoSEQ multiplex PCR, yet TCRdb's version contains in-frame clones alone and is incomplete. The table has 1.4 million or so clones, about 98.5% seen once. The record originates from a study of shared clonotypes between healthy human individuals. CDR3 size: 16 residues. The ends were cut back, 4 bases at V and 2 bases at J, with 16 bases in the middle. Looked up from germline, CDR1 is SGHDT and CDR2 is YYEEEE.

The clonotype comes from a man aged 25-45 years in good health. J is TRBJ2-4 and V is TRBV5-6; the D is unclear. The sample consisted of naive CD4+ T cells sorted from blood. Subset denoted: CD45RA+ positively selected. CDR3 nucleotide sequence: TGTGCCAGCAGCCACCGAAAACTCTCGCCCAAAAACATTCAGTACTTC. This sequence encodes CASSHRKLSPKNIQYF.